The rows below give T cell receptor beta chains drawn from one sample of a study of naive and memory T cell subsets. MiXCR, run by TCRdb on the 5' RACE reads, gives a single entry per CDR3 protein. The profile shows tens of thousands of distinct CDR3 sequences, 6% to 8% of them singletons. The source is a female donor in good health. CDR3s include the opening cysteine and the closing phenylalanine or tryptophan. A D gene is named only where the DNA matches it firmly. Clone size is not always given. Where it is, it says once, few, many or a class for expanded clones.

DNA | CDR3 | D | size | J | V
TGCAGCGTTGAAGATTGGGGACCGGGCCCTAGGGGCGGCTACACCTTC | CSVEDWGPGPRGGYTF | - | few | TRBJ1-2 | TRBV29-1
TGTGCCAGCAGCGTAGGCGGGGACTCCTACGAGCAGTACTTC | CASSVGGDSYEQYF | - | - | TRBJ2-7 | TRBV9
TGTGCCAGCAGTTACCGGACGGCGGTCGACACAGATACGCAGTATTTT | CASSYRTAVDTDTQYF | - | - | TRBJ2-3 | TRBV6-2/TRBV6-3
TGTGCCAGCAATACAGGACTGATCTATGGCTACACCTTC | CASNTGLIYGYTF | - | many | TRBJ1-2 | TRBV2
TGCAGTGCTAGAGACCCTAGGACAGGGATGAACACTGAAGCTTTCTTT | CSARDPRTGMNTEAFF | TRBD1 | many | TRBJ1-1 | TRBV20-1
TGCAGCGTTCATCCTGGGACCTTTGAAGCTTTCTTT | CSVHPGTFEAFF | - | - | TRBJ1-1 | TRBV29-1
TGCAGCGTTCAAGCCGGACAGTCAACATATCCTGAAGCTTTCTTT | CSVQAGQSTYPEAFF | - | - | TRBJ1-1 | TRBV29-1
TGTGCCAGCAGTTTAGTTCCACGTCGAGGGGAAGAAGCTTTCTTT | CASSLVPRRGEEAFF | - | few | TRBJ1-1 | TRBV12-3/TRBV12-4
TGCGCCAGCAGCCAAGATTTCAGAGAAGAGCAGTACTTC | CASSQDFREEQYF | - | many | TRBJ2-7 | TRBV4-3
TGTGCCAGCAGCTCTCGACTGAATGCGCCCCAGCATTTT | CASSSRLNAPQHF | - | many | TRBJ1-5 | TRBV5-8
TGCGCCAGCAGCCAAGAACAGACTTATAGCAATCAGCCCCAGCATTTT | CASSQEQTYSNQPQHF | - | - | TRBJ1-5 | TRBV4-1
TGTGCCAGCAGTGACTCAGCGGGGGCCATAGATACGCAGTATTTT | CASSDSAGAIDTQYF | TRBD2 | few | TRBJ2-3 | TRBV6-2/TRBV6-3
TGCAGTGCCCGACGTGGCAGCGGGGGGGCGCATGAGCAGTTCTTC | CSARRGSGGAHEQFF | TRBD2 | many | TRBJ2-1 | TRBV20-1
TGTGCCAGCAGTTTAACCGGGGCTGGCACAGATACGCAGTATTTT | CASSLTGAGTDTQYF | - | few | TRBJ2-3 | TRBV7-3
TGTGCCAGCAGCTTACGGGCCGGGGTGACTGAAGCTTTCTTT | CASSLRAGVTEAFF | - | - | TRBJ1-1 | TRBV7-2
TGCAGTGCTGGCCCGGGACACCTGACAACCTACGAGCAGTACTTC | CSAGPGHLTTYEQYF | - | many | TRBJ2-7 | TRBV20-1
TGTGCCAGCAGTGAAGGTCCTGGGACGGCTTTCTTT | CASSEGPGTAFF | - | many | TRBJ1-1 | TRBV2
TGTGCCAGCAGTCCAACAGGGTTTAGGACAGATACGCAGTATTTT | CASSPTGFRTDTQYF | - | many | TRBJ2-3 | TRBV6-6
TGCGCCAGCAGCCAGGTTCCGGGACAGGTCAATTCACCCCTCCACTTT | CASSQVPGQVNSPLHF | TRBD1 | many | TRBJ1-6 | TRBV4-3
TGTGCCAGCAGCCGCACTAGCGGGAAGATCAATGAGCAGTTCTTC | CASSRTSGKINEQFF | TRBD2 | few | TRBJ2-1 | TRBV12-3/TRBV12-4
TGTGCCAGCAGTTTGAATCCGAGGACTGAAGCTTTCTTT | CASSLNPRTEAFF | - | - | TRBJ1-1 | TRBV27
TGCAGTGCTAGAGGATTGAGGGGGGCTGGGGACGAGCAGTACTTC | CSARGLRGAGDEQYF | - | few | TRBJ2-7 | TRBV20-1
TGTGCCATCGGTGATAGGAGCCTGAATGAGCAGTTCTTC | CAIGDRSLNEQFF | - | - | TRBJ2-1 | TRBV10-3
TGCGCCAGCAGCTTGCTAGCGGGGGGAACCCAAGAGACCCAGTACTTC | CASSLLAGGTQETQYF | TRBD2 | many | TRBJ2-5 | TRBV5-1
TGTGCCAGCAGCCCACGGACAGGTGGAGACACCGGGGAGCTGTTTTTT | CASSPRTGGDTGELFF | TRBD1 | many | TRBJ2-2 | TRBV9
TGCATCACTGGGGGGGCTGACACCGAAGCTTTCTTT | CITGGADTEAFF | - | many | TRBJ1-1 | TRBV29-1
TGCGCCAGCAGCTTGGACACCTCCACCGGGGAGCTGTTTTTT | CASSLDTSTGELFF | - | few | TRBJ2-2 | TRBV5-1
TGCAGCGTTCAGGACAGGGGAGGTTATGGCTACACCTTC | CSVQDRGGYGYTF | TRBD1 | many | TRBJ1-2 | TRBV29-1
TGCGCCAGCCAGGAGTCAACTAATGAAAAACTGTTTTTT | CASQESTNEKLFF | - | few | TRBJ1-4 | TRBV5-1
TGTGCTAGCAGCCCGACACTGACCCAAGAGACCCAGTACTTC | CASSPTLTQETQYF | - | many | TRBJ2-5 | TRBV7-7
TGTGCCAGCAGGGGCCCGGTGGTCACTGAAGCTTTCTTT | CASRGPVVTEAFF | - | many | TRBJ1-1 | TRBV3-1
TGTGCCAGCAGTTACTCGAGTGGTCCCACTGAAGCTTTCTTT | CASSYSSGPTEAFF | - | - | TRBJ1-1 | TRBV6-6
TGTGCCAGCAGTTTAGGTCAGGGGGAAAAGACCGGGGAGCTGTTTTTT | CASSLGQGEKTGELFF | TRBD1 | - | TRBJ2-2 | TRBV12-3/TRBV12-4
TGTGCCAGCAGCCCAGGGGACAGACCCTACGAGCAGTACTTC | CASSPGDRPYEQYF | TRBD1 | - | TRBJ2-7 | TRBV11-1
TGTGCCAGTAGTATTCGGGTCACCGGGGAGCTGTTTTTT | CASSIRVTGELFF | - | - | TRBJ2-2 | TRBV19
TGTGCCAGCACCGAATCCAGGGGGAATCAGCCCCAGCATTTT | CASTESRGNQPQHF | TRBD1 | many | TRBJ1-5 | TRBV2
TGTGCCAGCAGCTCACCGCGGGGGGTTGAGGAGACCCAGTACTTC | CASSSPRGVEETQYF | TRBD2 | - | TRBJ2-5 | TRBV5-4
TGCAGTGCTGGAAGGACAGGACTTCAGGGAAGTTCACCCCTCCACTTT | CSAGRTGLQGSSPLHF | TRBD1 | - | TRBJ1-6 | TRBV20-1
TGTGCCAGCAGTTGGGGCGCCGGGGGGTGGAATGAGCAGTTCTTC | CASSWGAGGWNEQFF | TRBD2 | many | TRBJ2-1 | TRBV12-3/TRBV12-4
TGTGCCAGCAGCTTGAGCACCCCGAATGAGCAGTTCTTC | CASSLSTPNEQFF | - | few | TRBJ2-1 | TRBV5-4
TGTGCCAGCAGCTTGGTGGAGGCGAACACTGAAGCTTTCTTT | CASSLVEANTEAFF | - | - | TRBJ1-1 | TRBV5-4
TGTGCCAGCAGTTTCCGGGGACGGGGGTACGAGCAGTACTTC | CASSFRGRGYEQYF | - | few | TRBJ2-7 | TRBV27
TGCGCCAGCAGCTTGGCGCCCCTGCCCCAAGAGACCCAGTACTTC | CASSLAPLPQETQYF | - | - | TRBJ2-5 | TRBV5-1
TGCGCCAGCAACGAGGGACAGTGGGGAAACATTCAGTACTTC | CASNEGQWGNIQYF | TRBD1 | few | TRBJ2-4 | TRBV10-2
TGTGCCAGCAGCTTAGATGCAGGAATGAACACTGAAGCTTTCTTT | CASSLDAGMNTEAFF | - | many | TRBJ1-1 | TRBV7-3
TGTGCTAGTGGTCATCAGAACACTGAAGCTTTCTTT | CASGHQNTEAFF | - | - | TRBJ1-1 | TRBV12-5
TGTGCCAGCAGCTTAGGGCAGGTGATCTCTGGAAACACCATATATTTT | CASSLGQVISGNTIYF | - | few | TRBJ1-3 | TRBV7-9
TGTGCCAGCAGTTACCAGACTAGCGGGGGGTCCTACGAGCAGTACTTC | CASSYQTSGGSYEQYF | TRBD2 | few | TRBJ2-7 | TRBV28